This T cell receptor beta chain was captured in a study of tumor-infiltrating lymphocytes in primary liver carcinoma. At the level of the study: Tumors measured roughly 4 to 10 cm and were stage T1-T3 N0M0.

RNA was extracted from whole blood without cell sorting, alongside germline DNA. Starting material of 500 ng total RNA yielded TCR beta cDNA via a constant-region primer. A slightly modified ARM-PCR protocol with three nested multiplex PCR rounds produced these TCR beta libraries. The first two PCR rounds, around 10 cycles each, used TRBV1-TRBV30 forward primers and a C-beta reverse primer. TCRdb reprocessed the multiplex PCR reads with MiXCR, giving one entry per CDR3 protein. The top ten hold roughly 9% of the sample, which has 320,000 or so distinct CDR3 sequences, around three fifths seen once. With 0 bases removed from V and 10 bases from J, the gap between germline ends came to 17 bases. Germline loops: CDR1 SGHNT, CDR2 YYREEE (reference sequence). CDR3 size: 15 residues.

The TCR sequence derives from a man in his forties or fifties with primary liver carcinoma and hepatitis B virus infection. The sample taken for sequencing was peripheral blood. The chain carries TRBV5-4 and TRBJ2-1, with D tentatively TRBD2 (6 bases). The CDR3 reads CASSLGLEGYTEQFF. CDR3 bases: TGTGCCAGCAGCTTGGGACTAGAAGGTTACACCGAGCAGTTCTTC.